This T cell receptor (beta chain) was obtained from a study of cytomegalovirus exposure and HLA in healthy donors. Study findings and constraints: In an earlier analysis, productive rearrangement rates for most beta V segments clustered near 87% or 30%.

CDR1 SGHRS and CDR2 YFSETQ come from the germline V gene. V lost 4 bases, J lost 4 bases, and 5 bases stayed unmatched. CDR3 length: 16 amino acids. This PCR relied on a set of 60 Vbeta primers and 13 Jbeta primers. Assay: immunoSEQ multiplex PCR; the TCRdb copy retains only in-frame clones and omits some. The sample carries some 130,000 clones, around 82% recorded once. Worth noting for this clone: Its antigen is not identified.

The chain couples TRBV5-1 to TRBJ2-3, with 14 bases fitting TRBD2. Sequenced sample: PBMCs. The clonotype was recovered from a male donor in good health and CMV-seropositive. The CDR3 spells CASSGGLAGAADTQYF. In nucleotides, the CDR3 is TGCGCCAGCAGCGGGGGACTAGCGGGAGCAGCAGATACGCAGTATTTT.